This T cell receptor (beta chain) was observed in a study of T cells in Graves' hyperthyroidism and ophthalmopathy. Study information: Any treatment followed the collection of peripheral blood at initial diagnosis.

There were TCR beta CDR3 regions amplified from RNA transcripts. Using the HTBI primer set, a first-round RT-PCR was run on the TCR CDR3. MiXCR, run by TCRdb on the multiplex PCR reads, gives a single entry per CDR3 protein. The sample includes around 720,000 distinct CDR3 sequences, around a third of them seen just once. In regard to this clonotype: Its cognate antigen is unknown.

Looked up from germline, CDR1 is SEHNR and CDR2 is FQNEAQ (reference sequence). The CDR3 consists of 13 residues. Trimming removed 4 bases at V and 8 bases at J, with 14 bases between. Patients aged 18 to 65 had newly diagnosed hyperthyroidism of under 2 months' duration. Study results and caveats: The model anticipated ophthalmopathy a median around six months pre-onset.

The receptor's source is a woman in her forties with Graves' hyperthyroidism. The sequencing sample was made of blood. V is TRBV7-9 and J is TRBJ1-2; D uncertain. This chain's CDR3 is CASSSPRQDGYTF. The CDR3 DNA is TGTGCCAGCAGCTCACCACGGCAGGACGGCTACACCTTC.